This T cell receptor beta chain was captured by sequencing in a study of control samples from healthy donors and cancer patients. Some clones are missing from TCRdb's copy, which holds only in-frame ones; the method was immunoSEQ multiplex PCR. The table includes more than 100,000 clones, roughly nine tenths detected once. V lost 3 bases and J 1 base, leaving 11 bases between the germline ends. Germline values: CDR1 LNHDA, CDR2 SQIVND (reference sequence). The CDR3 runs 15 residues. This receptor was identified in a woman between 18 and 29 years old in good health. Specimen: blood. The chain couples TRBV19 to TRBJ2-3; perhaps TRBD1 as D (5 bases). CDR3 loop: CASSMKGPGTDTQYF. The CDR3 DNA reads TGTGCCAGTAGTATGAAGGGGCCGGGCACAGATACGCAGTATTTT.